The 28 T cell receptor beta chains below all came from one sample that was sequenced in a study of blood T cell repertoires in COVID-19 (dated by TCRdb to about 2020). The library relied on the immunoSEQ multiplex PCR assay. TCRdb mirrors the immuneACCESS table, restricted to in-frame sequences. Some clones are absent from its copies; in checked studies, under half trace to an unresolved V gene, and the reason for the others is unknown. This sample has under 300,000 clones in its table, and approximately 91% of those were observed once. The ten largest make up around 2% of the sample. The material sequenced was peripheral blood. The receptors here all came from a man aged 45 to 65 with acute or convalescent COVID-19.

There are a few counts of this clone. The V call is TRBV20-1, the J call TRBJ1-3; D gene unclear. V shed 3 bases and J shed 0 bases, with 9 bases lying between them. Germline assignment: CDR1 DFQATT and CDR2 SNEGSKA (reference sequence). The CDR3 spans 14 residues. CDR3 in DNA: TGCAGTGCTAGTGAAGCCCGCTCTGGAAACACCATATATTTT. Translated: CSASEARSGNTIYF.

In the case of this clone: The same CDR3 also results from other DNA sequences found in this sample. V and J are TRBV10-3 and TRBJ2-3, with 11 bases lining up with TRBD2. The CDR3 has 16 residues. V lost 4 bases to trimming and J lost 0 bases; unmatched junction nucleotides: 3. CDR1 ENHRY and CDR2 SYGVKD come from the germline V gene. The CDR3 reads CAISGPSGGSTDTQYF. Here the CDR3 DNA reads TGTGCCATCAGTGGGCCTAGCGGGGGGAGCACAGATACGCAGTATTTT.

CDR3 amino acids: CASERNMNTEAFF. The CDR3 coding sequence is TGTGCCAGCGAGAGGAACATGAACACTGAAGCTTTCTTT. The chain is built from TRBV2 and TRBJ1-1, with D hard to call. Germline V gene lookup returns CDR1 SNHLY and CDR2 FYNNEI. V lost 8 bases and J lost 0, with 10 bases in between. This CDR3 comprises 13 residues.

The J gene is TRBJ2-2, the V gene TRBV27, with 12 bases aligning to TRBD2. The germline V gene has CDR1 MNHEY and CDR2 SMNVEV (reference sequence). The CDR3 is 16 residues long. Trimming took 3 bases from V and 5 from J; bases not matched to a gene: 4. CDR3 loop: CASSLLLAGGTGELFF. The CDR3 DNA reads as TGTGCCAGCAGTTTGTTACTAGCGGGGGGAACCGGGGAGCTGTTTTTT.

V usage is TRBV12-3 or TRBV12-4 and J usage is TRBJ1-3, with D possibly TRBD1 on 5 matching bases. Trimming pared 8 bases from V and 6 bases from J, leaving 11 bases between. The CDR3 is 12 residues long. CDR3 region: CASRGFANTIYF. The CDR3 nucleotides read TGTGCCAGCCGGGGGTTTGCAAACACCATATATTTT.

This chain links TRBV19 with TRBJ1-2; D may be TRBD1 (6 bases). Germline V gives CDR1 LNHDA, CDR2 SQIVND (reference sequence). Trimming left V 6 bases short and J 3 bases short, with 11 bases between. The CDR3 totals 13 residues. CDR3 coding DNA: TGTGCCAGTAGGACGACAGGAGACTATGGCTACACCTTC. Its protein product is CASRTTGDYGYTF.

The chain employs TRBV5-1 and TRBJ1-2; weak D call: TRBD1 (5 bases). V was trimmed by 4 bases and J by 5 bases, leaving 12 bases between them. The CDR3 covers 13 residues. Germline CDR1 reads SGHRS; CDR2 reads YFSETQ. Here the CDR3 reads CASSPLGTYGYTF. The CDR3 nucleotides read TGCGCCAGCAGCCCCCTGGGGACTTATGGCTACACCTTC.

This clone was counted once. The rearrangement joins TRBV30 to TRBJ2-1; D is possibly TRBD2 (6 bases). The CDR3 covers 14 residues. Germline loops: CDR1 GTSNPN, CDR2 SVGIG (reference sequence). V was shortened by 6 bases and J by 5 bases, with 17 bases between the two germline ends. CDR3 loop: CACRVRRGNNEQFF. CDR3 DNA sequence: TGTGCCTGTCGAGTGAGGCGGGGTAACAATGAGCAGTTCTTC.

This chain uses TRBV6-2 or TRBV6-3 with TRBJ2-3; a possible D gene is TRBD1 (6 bases). This CDR3 has 18 residues. From germline, CDR1 is MNHEY and CDR2 SVGEGT. Trimming stripped 2 bases from V and 6 bases from J, with 24 bases between. CDR3 amino acids: CASSYPARGWTEFDTQYF. In DNA form, the CDR3 reads TGTGCCAGCAGTTACCCCGCCAGGGGCTGGACCGAATTCGATACGCAGTATTTT.

The chain links TRBV11-1 to TRBJ2-5, with TRBD2 matching 12 bases. CDR1 SGHAT and CDR2 FQDESV come from the germline V gene (reference sequence). Losses at the gene ends were 3 bases for V and 5 bases for J; bases not matched to a gene: 7. This CDR3 has 16 amino acids. The CDR3 nucleotides read TGTGCCAGCAGCTTTGGACTAGCGGGGCCCGAGGAGACCCAGTACTTC. It encodes CASSFGLAGPEETQYF.

A note on this clone: Other DNA sequences within the sample encode an identical CDR3. The chain recombines TRBV7-3 with TRBJ1-1, with D perhaps matching TRBD1 (5 bases). This CDR3 has 14 residues. V was pared by 5 bases and J by 4 bases, with 14 bases between. Germline CDR1 SGHTA, CDR2 FQGTGA. CDR3 nucleotide sequence: TGTGCCAGCAGCCCAGGGACCGGGGGCACTGAAGCTTTCTTT. Translating gives CASSPGTGGTEAFF.

The V and J genes are TRBV11-3 and TRBJ2-3, with D possibly TRBD2 on 5 matching bases. Germline assignment: CDR1 SGHNT and CDR2 YENEEA. Trimming stripped 4 bases from V and 2 bases from J, with 13 bases between. This CDR3 region has 15 residues. The CDR3 loop reads CASSSPEEFTDTQYF. The CDR3 DNA follows: TGTGCCAGCAGCTCCCCGGAGGAATTCACAGATACGCAGTATTTT.

This clone was observed a single time. CDR3 DNA sequence: TGTGCCAGCAGCCGGGTAAAGGACGGGGGGTTTGGTAATGAGCAGTTCTTC. This gives the protein CASSRVKDGGFGNEQFF. This chain uses TRBV7-9 with TRBJ2-1, with 7 bases identical to TRBD2. The CDR3 is 17 residues long. CDR1 is SEHNR, CDR2 FQNEAQ, per germline (reference sequence). J gave up 7 bases and V 5 bases, and 17 bases lay outside the gene matches.

The V call is TRBV9, the J call TRBJ2-2; TRBD1 matches 10 bases. Trimming at V came to 3 bases and at J to 6 bases, leaving 8 bases not matched to a gene. The germline V gene encodes CDR1 SGDLS and CDR2 YYNGEE. The CDR3 is 16 amino acids. The CDR3 nucleotides read TGTGCCAGCAGCGCCTACCGGGACAGGGGTTCCGGGGAGCTGTTTTTT. Translation gives CASSAYRDRGSGELFF.

The chain has TRBV6-5 and TRBJ1-4, with D maybe TRBD1 (5 bases). CDR3 length: 15 amino acids. V lost 1 base, J lost 4 bases, and 10 bases lay in between. Germline-derived CDR1 and CDR2 are MNHEY and SVGAGI. The CDR3 bases are TGTGCCAGCAGTTACTTCCAGGGTTTTAATGAAAAACTGTTTTTT. Amino acid sequence: CASSYFQGFNEKLFF.

CDR3 sequence reads: CASSEGQTYEQYF. The CDR3 DNA reads TGTGCCAGCAGTGAAGGGCAGACCTACGAGCAGTACTTC. The gene calls are TRBV6-1 and TRBJ2-7; D is unresolved. Germline values: CDR1 MNHNS, CDR2 SASEGT. Trimming left V 1 base short and J 2 bases short, with 6 bases between. The CDR3 contains 13 residues.

A single count supports this clone. This chain connects TRBV6-6 to TRBJ2-4; weak D call: TRBD2 (5 bases). V dropped 7 bases and J dropped 0 bases, with 10 bases sitting between them. Germline CDR1 reads MNHNY; CDR2 reads SVGAGI (reference sequence). This CDR3 comprises 14 residues. CDR3 amino acids: CASTTGVAKNIQYF. As DNA, the CDR3 is TGTGCCAGCACCACCGGGGTAGCCAAAAACATTCAGTACTTC.

The chain couples TRBV11-2 to TRBJ2-5, with D possibly matching TRBD2 (7 bases). V lost 5 bases to trimming and J lost 5 bases, with 12 bases between them. CDR1 and CDR2 from the germline V gene are SGHAT and FQNNGV. This CDR3 contains 13 residues. Here the CDR3 DNA reads TGTGCCAGCAGCGTCGGGGGGCGGGAGACCCAGTACTTC. Amino acid sequence: CASSVGGRETQYF.

This clone was seen only once. The chain couples TRBV5-6 to TRBJ2-3; 8 bases match TRBD2. The trim removed 5 bases at V and 2 bases at J, leaving 4 bases unmatched. CDR1 and CDR2 from the germline V gene are SGHDT and YYEEEE. The CDR3 has 14 amino acids. The CDR3 protein is CASRPGGYTDTQYF. CDR3 nucleotides: TGTGCCAGCAGACCGGGGGGGTACACAGATACGCAGTATTTT.

The chain recombines TRBV12-5 with TRBJ2-2; D is perhaps TRBD2 (5 bases). Trimming cost V 5 bases and J 0 bases, with 13 bases left between them. CDR3 length: 16 amino acids. Germline CDR1 is LGHNT and CDR2 is FRNRAP. The CDR3 loop reads CASGPPGSSNTGELFF. DNA of the CDR3: TGTGCTAGTGGTCCCCCGGGGTCCTCGAACACCGGGGAGCTGTTTTTT.

The gene calls are TRBV18 and TRBJ1-2; 9 bases are shared with TRBD1. This CDR3 is 15 amino acids long. V was pared by 6 bases and J by 6 bases, with 11 bases of the junction left unmatched. Germline V gene sequence: CDR1 KGHSH, CDR2 LQKENI. The CDR3 is CASSQTTGGGDGYTF. CDR3 nucleotide sequence: TGTGCCAGCTCCCAGACTACAGGGGGCGGAGATGGCTACACCTTC.

The rearrangement uses TRBV3-1 (or the pseudogene TRBV3-2) and TRBJ1-6; 7 nucleotides align to TRBD1. Germline V gene data show CDR1 as LGHDT and CDR2 as YNNKEL (reference sequence). This CDR3 contains 14 residues. V shed 8 bases and J 9 bases; nucleotides not matched to a gene: 10. The CDR3 here is CASGMEGGGSPLHF. For the CDR3, the DNA is TGTGCCAGCGGGATGGAAGGGGGCGGTTCACCCCTCCACTTT.

This rearrangement joins TRBV9 to TRBJ1-5; no definite D call. This CDR3 is 13 amino acids long. The V gene lost 4 bases and the J gene lost 0 bases, with 5 bases spanning the gap. CDR1 and CDR2 from the germline V gene are SGDLS and YYNGEE. CDR3 nucleotide sequence: TGTGCCAGCAGCTCCCATAGCAATCAGCCCCAGCATTTT. Translation gives CASSSHSNQPQHF.

The chain has TRBV6-5 and TRBJ2-3; 11 bases are shared with TRBD1. The trim removed 6 bases at V and 4 bases at J, leaving 6 bases unmatched. This CDR3 is 15 amino acids long. From germline, CDR1 is MNHEY and CDR2 SVGAGI. In DNA form, the CDR3 reads TGTGCCAGCAGAGACCCGGGACAGGGGGCAGATACGCAGTATTTT. Protein: CASRDPGQGADTQYF.

This clone was found a few times. This chain uses TRBV2 with TRBJ1-1; 10 nucleotides align to TRBD1. The CDR3 consists of 13 residues. The V gene's germline CDR1 is SNHLY and CDR2 FYNNEI. The trim removed 9 bases at V and 6 bases at J, leaving 7 bases unmatched. The chain's CDR3 is CASGDRGFSEAFF. DNA of the CDR3: TGTGCCAGTGGGGACAGGGGTTTCTCTGAAGCTTTCTTT.

The chain uses TRBV19 and TRBJ2-1; 11 nucleotides line up with TRBD2. V gave up 8 bases and J gave up 5 bases; unmatched junction bases: 11. Germline V gene data show CDR1 as LNHDA and CDR2 as SQIVND (reference sequence). CDR3 length: 16 residues. CDR3 amino acids: CASPAPSGGRDNEQFF. Written as DNA, the CDR3 is TGTGCCAGTCCTGCCCCTAGCGGGGGGAGGGACAATGAGCAGTTCTTC.

The chain employs TRBV27 and TRBJ2-7, with TRBD2 identical over 10 bases. The CDR3 sequence is 14 residues long. Germline CDR1 MNHEY, CDR2 SMNVEV (reference sequence). Losses at the gene ends were 5 bases for V and 3 bases for J; bases not matched to a gene: 4. The chain's CDR3 is CASSVLAGIYEQYF. In DNA, the CDR3 is TGTGCCAGCAGTGTACTAGCGGGGATCTACGAGCAGTACTTC.

This clone appeared a few times. The chain employs TRBV18 and TRBJ2-7, with a possible D match to TRBD1 (7 bases). From germline, CDR1 is KGHSH and CDR2 LQKENI. This CDR3 comprises 16 residues. V was cut by 4 bases and J by 0 bases, with 16 bases left in between. In DNA form, the CDR3 reads TGTGCCAGCTCACGAAACAGGGGAGGTAGCTCCTACGAGCAGTACTTC. Translated, it gives CASSRNRGGSSYEQYF.